The 20 T cell receptor beta chains in this list originate from one sample, sequenced in a study of blood T cells in healthy people across ages. Using a J-beta primer mix together with a sample-barcoded 5' primer, a second PCR was run for roughly 7 to 12 cycles. TCRdb recomputed calls from the 5' RACE reads with MiXCR, one row per CDR3 protein. The repertoire holds hundreds of thousands of distinct CDR3 sequences, with about 62% as singletons. Sequencing was performed on blood. The receptors were sampled from a man younger than 45 in good health.

The chain uses TRBV2 and TRBJ2-6; a possible D gene is TRBD2 (6 bases). Germline assignment: CDR1 SNHLY and CDR2 FYNNEI. V shed 2 bases and J shed 1 base, with 12 bases lying between them. This CDR3 has 17 residues. The CDR3 nucleotides read TGTGCCAGCAGTGAAAGGGTAGCGGCGTCTGGGGCCAACGTCCTGACTTTC. It encodes CASSERVAASGANVLTF.

The V gene is TRBV6-6, the J gene TRBJ1-6, with D possibly being TRBD1 (6 bases). The germline gives CDR1 MNHNY, CDR2 SVGAGI (reference sequence). The CDR3 extends over 15 amino acids. Trimming cost V 4 bases and J 9 bases, with 16 bases left between them. CDR3 nucleotides: TGTGCCAGCAGTTCAGACACCGGGGGCGGTTCACCCCTCCACTTT. This codes for CASSSDTGGGSPLHF.

This clonotype was detected once. The V and J genes are TRBV5-6 and TRBJ1-5; a possible D gene is TRBD1 (5 bases). This CDR3 has 20 amino acids. Germline V gene sequence: CDR1 SGHDT, CDR2 YYEEEE. V lost 4 bases to trimming and J lost 0 bases, with 26 bases between them. This CDR3 is CASSPAQSGTFLYSNQPQHF. CDR3 DNA sequence: TGTGCCAGCAGCCCGGCCCAATCCGGGACGTTCCTTTATAGCAATCAGCCCCAGCATTTT. Full variable domain (remainder filled in from reference TRBV5-6 and TRBJ1-5): DAGVTQSPTHLIKTRGQQVTLRCSPKSGHDTVSWYQQALGQGPQFIFQYYEEEERQRGNFPDRFSGHQFPNYSSELNVNALLLGDSALYLCASSPAQSGTFLYSNQPQHFGDGTRLSIL.

This CDR3 reads CSARDPPRPYEQYF. The CDR3 region has the DNA TGCAGTGCTAGAGATCCCCCTCGGCCCTACGAGCAGTACTTC. The chain carries TRBV20-1 and TRBJ2-5, with unresolved D. Gene TRBJ2-7 matches the end of the DNA better, so the J call may be wrong. Germline V lookup: CDR1 DFQATT, CDR2 SNEGSKA (reference sequence). CDR3 size: 14 residues.

The chain uses TRBV27 and TRBJ2-5, with D perhaps matching TRBD2 (6 bases). TRBJ2-7 matches the DNA end more closely, so the J call is doubtful. Germline values: CDR1 MNHEY, CDR2 SMNVEV (reference sequence). CDR3 length equals 13 residues. Written as DNA, the CDR3 is TGTGCCAGCAGTTGGCAGGGAGGTCGCGAGCAGTACTTC. It codes for CASSWQGGREQYF.

This rearrangement joins TRBV6-1 to TRBJ1-5; D unclear. Trimming removed 7 bases at V and 5 bases at J, with 18 bases between. Germline values: CDR1 MNHNS, CDR2 SASEGT. The CDR3 consists of 15 residues. CDR3 nucleotides: TGTGCCAGCACCTTTACCGGACGCCGGTATCAGCCCCAGCATTTT. As protein: CASTFTGRRYQPQHF.

The gene calls are TRBV4-3 and TRBJ1-6; TRBD1 matches 9 bases. J was trimmed by 4 bases and V by 2 bases; bases with no gene match: 6. CDR1 LGHNA and CDR2 YSLEER come from the germline V gene. CDR3 size: 17 residues. The CDR3 nucleotides are TGCGCCAGCAGCCAACAGCCGGGACAGGGTTATAATTCACCCCTCCACTTT. It specifies CASSQQPGQGYNSPLHF.

This clonotype was seen repeatedly, ten times or more. The chain links TRBV13 to TRBJ2-1, with D possibly TRBD2 on 5 matching bases. Germline loops: CDR1 PRHDT, CDR2 FYEKMQ (reference sequence). V was shortened by 5 bases and J by 9 bases, with 11 bases between the two germline ends. The CDR3 covers 12 residues. CDR3 region: CASSPPAGEQFF. CDR3 DNA sequence: TGTGCCAGCAGCCCTCCCGCGGGTGAGCAGTTCTTC.

This clonotype was picked up one time. The rearrangement joins TRBV10-3 to TRBJ2-5; 10 nucleotides match TRBD2. This CDR3 spans 16 amino acids. The V segment lost 5 bases and the J segment 5 bases; nucleotides outside the gene matches: 11. Germline V gives CDR1 ENHRY, CDR2 SYGVKD. The CDR3 reads CAISTNSGRAGETQYF. The CDR3 DNA reads as TGTGCCATCAGTACAAACAGCGGGAGGGCCGGGGAGACCCAGTACTTC.

The chain uses TRBV4-2 and TRBJ1-2; maybe TRBD1 (5 bases). The V gene's germline CDR1 is LGHNA and CDR2 YNFKEQ. V lost 0 bases, J lost 4 bases, and 12 bases lay in between. The CDR3 contains 15 residues. The CDR3 spells CASSQDGAGGYGYTF. Written as DNA, the CDR3 is TGTGCCAGCAGCCAAGACGGGGCGGGGGGCTATGGCTACACCTTC.

The chain employs TRBV7-9 and TRBJ2-5, with 14 bases matching TRBD2. With 5 bases clipped from V and 5 bases from J, the junction kept 10 bases outside the gene matches. The CDR3 loop spans 17 amino acids. CDR1 and CDR2 (germline): SEHNR, FQNEAQ (reference sequence). The CDR3 DNA reads TGTGCCAGCAGCAGGGCCGGGACTAGCGGGAGTTGGGAGACCCAGTACTTC. Translating it yields CASSRAGTSGSWETQYF.

The rearrangement links TRBV11-1 to TRBJ2-1; TRBD1 aligns across 10 bases. The germline V gene encodes CDR1 SGHAT and CDR2 FQDESV (reference sequence). Unmatched junction bases numbered 12, after V lost 9 bases and J lost 7 bases. This CDR3 is built from 15 residues. The CDR3 DNA reads TGTGCCAGTTACCCTAGCGGACAGGGGGGAAATGAGCAGTTCTTC. It codes for CASYPSGQGGNEQFF.

This clonotype showed up just once. The chain employs TRBV7-2 and TRBJ2-2; TRBD2 matches at 13 bases. The CDR3 runs to 16 residues. Germline CDR1 reads SGHTA; CDR2 reads FQGNSA. V gave up 3 bases and J gave up 6 bases; unmatched junction bases: 4. The chain's CDR3 is CASSFGLAGEPGELFF. CDR3 coding DNA: TGTGCCAGCAGCTTTGGACTAGCGGGAGAACCCGGGGAGCTGTTTTTT.

This chain uses TRBV20-1 with TRBJ2-7; 7 positions match TRBD2. This CDR3 has 13 residues. V lost 5 bases to trimming and J lost 2 bases; unmatched junction nucleotides: 6. The germline CDR1 and CDR2 sequences are DFQATT and SNEGSKA (reference sequence). In nucleotides, the CDR3 is TGCAGTGCTGGTAGCGGGCCCACCTACGAGCAGTACTTC. It yields the protein CSAGSGPTYEQYF.

This clonotype was observed a few times. The chain carries TRBV4-2 and TRBJ1-6, with 9 bases that match TRBD1. This CDR3 is 19 amino acids long. Germline trimming cut 5 bases from V and 9 bases from J; bases unmatched to any gene: 20. In germline, CDR1 is LGHNA, CDR2 YNFKEQ. CDR3 sequence reads: CASSRHSGTGTPLGSPLHF. The CDR3 DNA is TGTGCCAGCAGCAGACATTCCGGGACAGGGACCCCTTTGGGTTCACCCCTCCACTTT.

The chain combines TRBV2 with TRBJ2-5; unclear D gene. Germline V lookup: CDR1 SNHLY, CDR2 FYNNEI. The CDR3 consists of 11 residues. The V end was cut by 4 bases, the J end by 3 bases, with 3 bases between. The CDR3 is CASSGEETQYF. The CDR3 coding sequence is TGTGCCAGCAGTGGAGAAGAGACCCAGTACTTC.

The chain employs TRBV7-2 and TRBJ2-1, with 13 positions matching TRBD2. Germline V gives CDR1 SGHTA, CDR2 FQGNSA. The V gene end was trimmed by 1 base and the J gene end by 5 bases; junction bases not matched to a gene: 5. The CDR3 has 17 amino acids. In DNA, the CDR3 is TGTGCCAGCAGCTTAGAGTGGACTAGCGGGGGCAACAATGAGCAGTTCTTC. It translates to CASSLEWTSGGNNEQFF.

The chain employs TRBV30 and TRBJ2-7, with D possibly matching TRBD2 (6 bases). The CDR3 is 12 residues long. V was trimmed by 5 bases and J by 3 bases, leaving 11 bases between them. Germline assignment: CDR1 GTSNPN and CDR2 SVGIG (reference sequence). In DNA, the CDR3 is TGTGCCTGGGCCCCGGGACTCTACGAGCAGTACTTC. It yields the protein CAWAPGLYEQYF.

The genes are TRBV5-1 and TRBJ1-5; D might be TRBD1 (5 bases). The germline V and J ends were trimmed by 0 bases and 7 bases, with 11 bases remaining between them. Germline V lookup: CDR1 SGHRS, CDR2 YFSETQ. The CDR3 is made up of 14 amino acids. The CDR3 DNA reads TGCGCCAGCAGCTTGGAGGGCAGGGACCAGCCCCAGCATTTT. It codes for CASSLEGRDQPQHF.

This chain links TRBV20-1 with TRBJ1-2; D gene uncertain. V was cut by 6 bases and J by 7 bases, with 12 bases left in between. CDR1 is DFQATT, CDR2 SNEGSKA, per germline (reference sequence). The CDR3 runs 11 residues. The CDR3 loop is CSAPGGIGYTF. The CDR3 DNA reads as TGCAGTGCCCCGGGAGGGATTGGCTACACCTTC.